These 23 T cell receptor beta chains came from one sample sequenced in a study of cytomegalovirus exposure and HLA in healthy donors. The assay was immunoSEQ multiplex PCR, and TCRdb's table has in-frame clones only and misses some. The table lists roughly 280,000 clones, around 86% of them singletons. Specimen: PBMCs. These receptors all stem from a woman under 30 in good health and CMV-seronegative.

The V call is TRBV6-1, the J call TRBJ1-5; D uncertain. The CDR3 runs 16 residues. The germline V gene encodes CDR1 MNHNS and CDR2 SASEGT. The V and J ends lost 4 bases and 0 bases respectively, with 13 bases between them. CDR3 nucleotides: TGTGCCAGCAGTGGGGAGGGTTATTATAGCAATCAGCCCCAGCATTTT. This sequence encodes CASSGEGYYSNQPQHF.

The CDR3 nucleotides are TGTGCCAGCAGCCGACAGGATCAGCCCCAGCATTTT. Its translation is CASSRQDQPQHF. The chain has TRBV2 and TRBJ1-5; possibly TRBD1 for D (6 bases). CDR1 is SNHLY, CDR2 FYNNEI, per germline. V lost 6 bases to trimming and J lost 5 bases, with 8 bases between them. The CDR3 totals 12 residues. The variable domain in full, with the rest retrieved from reference TRBV2 and TRBJ1-5, is EPEVTQTPSHQVTQMGQEVILRCVPISNHLYFYWYRQILGQKVEFLVSFYNNEISEKSEIFDDQFSVERPDGSNFTLKIRSTKLEDSAMYFCASSRQDQPQHFGDGTRLSIL.

V and J are TRBV9 and TRBJ2-2; 7 nucleotides match TRBD2. Germline loops: CDR1 SGDLS, CDR2 YYNGEE. The J segment lost 3 bases and the V segment lost 0 bases, leaving 2 bases of the junction unmatched. The CDR3 consists of 15 residues. The CDR3 loop reads CASSVVGGDTGELFF. The CDR3 DNA is TGTGCCAGCAGCGTAGTTGGGGGGGACACCGGGGAGCTGTTTTTT.

This CDR3 reads CAWRSRTGGYREQFF. As DNA, the CDR3 is TGTGCCTGGAGGTCCCGGACAGGGGGCTACAGGGAGCAGTTCTTC. The chain uses TRBV30 and TRBJ2-1, with 11 bases aligning to TRBD1. The V gene's germline CDR1 is GTSNPN and CDR2 SVGIG (reference sequence). CDR3 length equals 15 residues. V was pared by 3 bases and J by 10 bases, with 11 bases of the junction left unmatched.

The chain links TRBV4-1 to TRBJ2-2, with D perhaps TRBD2 (5 bases). From germline, CDR1 is MGHRA and CDR2 YSYEKL. The germline V and J ends were trimmed by 3 bases and 3 bases, with 11 bases remaining between them. The CDR3 spans 15 residues. The chain's CDR3 is CASSHSRVDTGELFF. The CDR3 region has the DNA TGCGCCAGCAGCCATTCGCGGGTGGACACCGGGGAGCTGTTTTTT.

The rearrangement joins TRBV25-1 to TRBJ1-1; D gene uncertain. The ends were cut back, 4 bases at V and 1 base at J, with 7 bases in the middle. The CDR3 loop spans 13 amino acids. Germline CDR1 reads MGHDK; CDR2 reads SYGVNS. This CDR3 is CASSGSGNTEAFF. CDR3 nucleotide sequence: TGTGCCAGCAGTGGGAGCGGGAACACTGAAGCTTTCTTT.

The rearrangement links TRBV6-5 to TRBJ1-2; 7 nucleotides line up with TRBD1. This CDR3 has 15 amino acids. The germline gives CDR1 MNHEY, CDR2 SVGAGI. V shed 0 bases and J 8 bases; nucleotides not matched to a gene: 9. The CDR3 DNA reads TGTGCCAGCAGTTACTCGCGGACAGGTTCAGCCGGCTACACCTTC. This sequence encodes CASSYSRTGSAGYTF.

The chain has TRBV6-1 and TRBJ1-4; TRBD1 might be the D (5 bases). Germline V gives CDR1 MNHNS, CDR2 SASEGT. The CDR3 loop spans 15 amino acids. Trimming cost V 0 bases and J 11 bases, with 16 bases left between them. CDR3 DNA sequence: TGTGCCAGCAGTGAAGCCCCACAGGTTTTCCATAAACTGTTTTTT. Protein product: CASSEAPQVFHKLFF.

This chain connects TRBV19 to TRBJ1-6; a weak D match, TRBD1 (6 bases). In germline, CDR1 is LNHDA, CDR2 SQIVND (reference sequence). The CDR3 is 12 amino acids. Trimming stripped 9 bases from V and 6 bases from J, with 9 bases between. CDR3 DNA sequence: TGTGCCAGCGGACAGCTTAATTCACCCCTCCACTTT. Translation: CASGQLNSPLHF.

The genes are TRBV29-1 and TRBJ1-5; weak D call: TRBD1 (5 bases). Germline CDR1 SQVTM, CDR2 ANQGSEA. The CDR3 runs to 14 residues. V lost 8 bases and J lost 0, with 14 bases in between. This CDR3 is CSFGTGNSNQPQHF. The CDR3 DNA reads TGCAGCTTTGGGACGGGAAATAGCAATCAGCCCCAGCATTTT.

This clone was picked up one time. The rearrangement uses TRBV6-6 and TRBJ2-6; TRBD1 is a possible D gene (6 bases). V was pared by 4 bases and J by 0 bases, with 7 bases between. This CDR3 has 15 amino acids. Per germline, CDR1 MNHNY and CDR2 SVGAGI (reference sequence). CDR3 sequence reads: CASSSQGSGANVLTF. As DNA, the CDR3 is TGTGCCAGCAGTTCACAGGGCTCTGGGGCCAACGTCCTGACTTTC.

V and J are TRBV18 and TRBJ1-5, with no clear D. The germline V gene has CDR1 KGHSH and CDR2 LQKENI. The CDR3 consists of 14 residues. Trimming took off 3 bases at V and 3 bases at J, with 9 bases between the two ends. CDR3 DNA sequence: TGTGCCAGCTCACCGCTCCGGTCCAATCAGCCCCAGCATTTT. It encodes CASSPLRSNQPQHF.

CDR3 bases: TGTGCCAGCAGCCGGGGACAGGGGGCATCCTACGAGCAGTACTTC. It encodes CASSRGQGASYEQYF. The rearrangement joins TRBV27 to TRBJ2-7; TRBD1 aligns across 12 bases. CDR3 length: 15 amino acids. V lost 6 bases to trimming and J lost 1 base; unmatched junction nucleotides: 4. Germline assignment: CDR1 MNHEY and CDR2 SMNVEV (reference sequence).

V is TRBV5-1 and J is TRBJ2-2; D perhaps matches TRBD2 (5 bases). Germline assignment: CDR1 SGHRS and CDR2 YFSETQ. The CDR3 contains 14 residues. V lost 1 base, J lost 5 bases, and 9 bases lay in between. In nucleotides, the CDR3 is TGCGCCAGCAGCTTGCGGGGAAGTACCGGGGAGCTGTTTTTT. Its protein is CASSLRGSTGELFF. Using reference TRBV5-1 and TRBJ2-2 for the parts outside the CDR3, the full variable domain is KAGVTQTPRYLIKTRGQQVTLSCSPISGHRSVSWYQQTPGQGLQFLFEYFSETQRNKGNFPGRFSGRQFSNSRSEMNVSTLELGDSALYLCASSLRGSTGELFFGEGSRLTVL.

This clone was detected only a few times. The rearrangement joins TRBV7-2 to TRBJ1-5, with 10 bases fitting TRBD1. The germline gives CDR1 SGHTA, CDR2 FQGNSA. The CDR3 is 14 amino acids. Losses at the gene ends were 7 bases for V and 5 bases for J; bases not matched to a gene: 5. In DNA form, the CDR3 reads TGTGCCAGCACCCGACAGGGGGCATATCAGCCCCAGCATTTT. Its protein is CASTRQGAYQPQHF.

As for this clone: The same CDR3 arises from other DNA sequences in this sample as well. The rearrangement links TRBV5-1 to TRBJ2-3; D gene unclear. This CDR3 region has 12 residues. Germline V CDR1 and CDR2: SGHRS, YFSETQ. V was trimmed by 4 bases and J by 0 bases, leaving 3 bases between them. For the CDR3, the DNA is TGCGCCAGCAGCCAGAGCACAGATACGCAGTATTTT. It specifies CASSQSTDTQYF. The variable domain in full, completed from reference TRBV5-1 and TRBJ2-3, reads KAGVTQTPRYLIKTRGQQVTLSCSPISGHRSVSWYQQTPGQGLQFLFEYFSETQRNKGNFPGRFSGRQFSNSRSEMNVSTLELGDSALYLCASSQSTDTQYFGPGTRLTVL.

This clone was seen just once. The rearrangement joins TRBV14 to TRBJ1-2; the D gene is possibly TRBD1 (6 bases). In germline, CDR1 is SGHDN, CDR2 FVKESK. V was cut by 4 bases and J by 8 bases, with 20 bases left in between. CDR3 length: 15 amino acids. CDR3 coding DNA: TGTGCCAGCAGCCCTGGTCAACAGGGCACCGACGGCTACACCTTC. It yields the protein CASSPGQQGTDGYTF.

The chain has TRBV19 and TRBJ2-6; TRBD2 is a possible D gene (6 bases). The CDR3 runs 15 residues. From germline, CDR1 is LNHDA and CDR2 SQIVND (reference sequence). V was pared by 3 bases and J by 4 bases, with 10 bases between. The CDR3 DNA reads as TGTGCCAGTAGTATGGCGGGGACCGGGGCCAACGTCCTGACTTTC. This encodes CASSMAGTGANVLTF.

This clone was seen more than once but under ten times. CDR3 protein: CASSSPKAAEAFF. The CDR3, as DNA: TGTGCCAGCAGTTCACCCAAAGCCGCTGAAGCTTTCTTT. J is TRBJ1-1 and V is TRBV6-5; D call uncertain. Germline CDR1 reads MNHEY; CDR2 reads SVGAGI. This CDR3 spans 13 amino acids. Trimming cost V 4 bases and J 6 bases, with 12 bases left between them.

This clone appeared a few times. The chain is built from TRBV6-5 and TRBJ1-6, with TRBD1 matching 10 bases. From germline, CDR1 is MNHEY and CDR2 SVGAGI. This CDR3 spans 15 amino acids. Trimming removed 5 bases from V and 11 bases from J; junction bases left unmatched: 9. CDR3 sequence: CASSAGTGDDAPLHF. Written as DNA, the CDR3 is TGTGCCAGCAGTGCCGGGACAGGGGACGACGCACCCCTCCACTTT.

The J gene is TRBJ2-2, the V gene TRBV7-2; 9 bases fit TRBD2. Unmatched junction bases numbered 4, after V lost 4 bases and J lost 7 bases. The CDR3 is made up of 14 amino acids. The germline V gene encodes CDR1 SGHTA and CDR2 FQGNSA. The chain's CDR3 is CASSSYSGGGELFF. The CDR3 bases are TGTGCCAGCAGCTCCTATAGCGGGGGCGGGGAGCTGTTTTTT.

This chain connects TRBV29-1 to TRBJ1-1; D possibly corresponds to TRBD1 (5 bases). The CDR3 is made up of 10 amino acids. Trimming removed 8 bases at V and 8 bases at J, with 12 bases between. Germline CDR1 SQVTM, CDR2 ANQGSEA. CDR3 loop: CSLGDGEAFF. For the CDR3, the DNA is TGCAGCCTAGGGGATGGGGAAGCTTTCTTT.

The chain couples TRBV6-1 to TRBJ2-1; TRBD2 aligns across 8 bases. Germline trimming cut 4 bases from V and 1 base from J; bases unmatched to any gene: 6. CDR1 MNHNS and CDR2 SASEGT come from the germline V gene. The CDR3 length is 16 residues. CDR3 DNA: TGTGCCAGCAGTGGCCTAAGCGGGAGATCCTACAATGAGCAGTTCTTC. This sequence encodes CASSGLSGRSYNEQFF.